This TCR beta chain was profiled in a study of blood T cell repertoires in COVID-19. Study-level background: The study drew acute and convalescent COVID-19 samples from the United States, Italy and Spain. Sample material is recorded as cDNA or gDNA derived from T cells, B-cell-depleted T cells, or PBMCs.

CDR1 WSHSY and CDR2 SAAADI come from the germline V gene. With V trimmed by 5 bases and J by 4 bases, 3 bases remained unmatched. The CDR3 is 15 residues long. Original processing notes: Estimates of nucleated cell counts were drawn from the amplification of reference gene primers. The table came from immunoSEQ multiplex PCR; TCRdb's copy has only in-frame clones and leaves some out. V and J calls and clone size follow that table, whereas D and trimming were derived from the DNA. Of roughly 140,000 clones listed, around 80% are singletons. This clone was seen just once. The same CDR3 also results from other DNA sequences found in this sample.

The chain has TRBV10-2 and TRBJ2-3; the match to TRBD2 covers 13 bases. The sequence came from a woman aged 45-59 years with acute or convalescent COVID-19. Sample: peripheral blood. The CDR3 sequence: CASSRGLAGADTQYF. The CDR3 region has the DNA TGCGCCAGCAGTCGTGGACTAGCGGGGGCAGATACGCAGTATTTT.